Listed here are 26 T cell receptor beta chains from one sample, sequenced in a study of technical replicates of blood from a handful of donors. Some clones are missing from TCRdb's copy, which holds only in-frame ones; the method was immunoSEQ multiplex PCR. This table holds under 110,000 clones, over 95% found once. The sequencing input was T cells isolated from PBMCs. The source is a human donor in good health.

The chain employs TRBV5-6 and TRBJ2-7, with TRBD1 as a possible D gene (6 bases). The CDR3 contains 15 residues. Trimming shortened V by 4 bases and J by 2 bases, and 16 bases separated the two germline ends. Germline-derived CDR1 and CDR2 are SGHDT and YYEEEE. CDR3 sequence reads: CASSQGQIRPYEQYF. The CDR3 nucleotides are TGTGCCAGCAGCCAGGGACAAATTAGACCCTACGAGCAGTACTTC.

The CDR3 loop reads CASSLTGGNTEAFF. CDR3 DNA: TGTGCCAGCAGCCTGACAGGGGGGAACACTGAAGCTTTCTTT. The chain has TRBV5-5 and TRBJ1-1; the match to TRBD1 covers 9 bases. V lost 4 bases, J lost 1 base, and 2 bases stayed unmatched. This CDR3 spans 14 amino acids. The germline CDR1 and CDR2 sequences are SGHKS and YYEKEE (reference sequence).

V usage is TRBV5-1 and J usage is TRBJ1-1; D is possibly TRBD1 (5 bases). Germline CDR1 reads SGHRS; CDR2 reads YFSETQ. The CDR3 length is 14 residues. The V gene lost 3 bases and the J gene lost 10 bases, with 19 bases spanning the gap. This chain's CDR3 is CASSSLLGGSVAFF. Written as DNA, the CDR3 is TGCGCCAGCAGCTCCCTGTTGGGGGGTTCAGTAGCTTTCTTT.

V is TRBV19 and J is TRBJ1-5; no firm D call. The CDR3 has 14 amino acids. From germline, CDR1 is LNHDA and CDR2 SQIVND (reference sequence). V lost 3 bases and J 1 base, leaving 7 bases between the germline ends. The CDR3 region is CASSIRVSNQPQHF. In DNA form, the CDR3 reads TGTGCCAGTAGTATTCGAGTGAGCAATCAGCCCCAGCATTTT.

The rearrangement joins TRBV2 to TRBJ1-4, with 7 nucleotides matching TRBD1. This CDR3 is 15 amino acids long. The V gene end was trimmed by 7 bases and the J gene end by 5 bases; junction bases not matched to a gene: 10. Germline V gives CDR1 SNHLY, CDR2 FYNNEI. CDR3 in amino acids: CASIEGDRLNEKLFF. CDR3 DNA sequence: TGTGCCAGCATCGAAGGGGACAGATTAAATGAAAAACTGTTTTTT.

The J gene is TRBJ2-3, the V gene TRBV30; a possible D gene is TRBD2 (5 bases). V gave up 3 bases and J gave up 0 bases, with 13 bases separating them. Germline-derived CDR1 and CDR2 are GTSNPN and SVGIG (reference sequence). This CDR3 is built from 15 residues. The CDR3 reads CAWRSLATSTDTQYF. CDR3 DNA: TGTGCCTGGAGGTCCCTAGCTACTAGCACAGATACGCAGTATTTT.

The chain uses TRBV6-1 and TRBJ2-1, with TRBD2 identical over 13 bases. Germline V gives CDR1 MNHNS, CDR2 SASEGT. J was trimmed by 7 bases and V by 4 bases; bases with no gene match: 7. The CDR3 runs to 16 residues. This CDR3 reads CASSAWTSGRSNEQFF. The CDR3 DNA is TGTGCCAGCAGTGCTTGGACTAGCGGGAGATCAAATGAGCAGTTCTTC.

The chain combines TRBV2 with TRBJ2-1, with TRBD2 identical over 9 bases. The CDR3 has 13 residues. Germline trimming cut 4 bases from V and 5 bases from J; bases unmatched to any gene: 0. Looked up from germline, CDR1 is SNHLY and CDR2 is FYNNEI. The CDR3 nucleotides read TGTGCCAGCAGTGGACTAGCGGACAATGAGCAGTTCTTC. Translating it yields CASSGLADNEQFF.

The CDR3, as DNA: TGTGCCAGCTCACCCCCCCCGGCGGGGGCTTCCTACGAGCAGTACTTC. Its translation: CASSPPPAGASYEQYF. The chain has TRBV18 and TRBJ2-7; D might be TRBD2 (7 bases). There are 16 residues in the CDR3. Germline values: CDR1 KGHSH, CDR2 LQKENI. The V end lost 3 bases, the J end lost 1 base, and 16 bases lay between the germline ends.

The rearrangement links TRBV6-1 to TRBJ2-5; possibly TRBD1 for D (6 bases). The ends were cut back, 7 bases at V and 3 bases at J, with 15 bases in the middle. Germline CDR1 is MNHNS and CDR2 is SASEGT. The CDR3 extends over 14 amino acids. The CDR3 region has the DNA TGTGCCAGCATAACCGGGACAAGGGAAGAGACCCAGTACTTC. Its protein is CASITGTREETQYF.

The rearrangement joins TRBV4-1 to TRBJ2-5; a weak D match, TRBD2 (6 bases). The germline gives CDR1 MGHRA, CDR2 YSYEKL. Trimming shortened V by 4 bases and J by 0 bases, and 21 bases separated the two germline ends. The CDR3 loop spans 18 amino acids. The DNA for the CDR3 is TGCGCCAGCAGCCCCGGTTTAGGTAGCGGACATCACCAAGAGACCCAGTACTTC. Protein product: CASSPGLGSGHHQETQYF.

The chain is built from TRBV7-9 and TRBJ2-7; D is perhaps TRBD1 (6 bases). The CDR3 extends over 14 amino acids. Germline V CDR1 and CDR2: SEHNR, FQNEAQ (reference sequence). V was shortened by 6 bases and J by 6 bases, with 18 bases between the two germline ends. CDR3 region: CASSPGQTYGEQYF. CDR3 nucleotide sequence: TGTGCCAGCAGTCCGGGACAAACTTACGGCGAGCAGTACTTC.

In this sample, this clone turned up once. The rearrangement uses TRBV2 and TRBJ1-5; 7 bases match TRBD1. V lost 2 bases to trimming and J lost 7 bases; unmatched junction nucleotides: 5. The CDR3 is 14 amino acids. The germline V gene encodes CDR1 SNHLY and CDR2 FYNNEI. The CDR3 region is CASSERTGGQPQHF. The CDR3 region has the DNA TGTGCCAGCAGTGAAAGGACAGGCGGGCAGCCCCAGCATTTT.

The chain employs TRBV2 and TRBJ2-3, with 7 bases fitting TRBD1. After removal of 4 bases from V and 2 bases from J, the junction contained 3 bases not matched to a gene. Germline loops: CDR1 SNHLY, CDR2 FYNNEI. The CDR3 consists of 14 residues. CDR3 sequence reads: CASSADRVTDTQYF. CDR3 nucleotide sequence: TGTGCCAGCAGTGCAGACAGGGTCACAGATACGCAGTATTTT. Complete variable domain (other parts from reference TRBV2 and TRBJ2-3): EPEVTQTPSHQVTQMGQEVILRCVPISNHLYFYWYRQILGQKVEFLVSFYNNEISEKSEIFDDQFSVERPDGSNFTLKIRSTKLEDSAMYFCASSADRVTDTQYFGPGTRLTVL.

The J gene is TRBJ2-2, the V gene TRBV2; 12 nucleotides match TRBD2. CDR3 length: 15 residues. The germline V gene has CDR1 SNHLY and CDR2 FYNNEI. V lost 5 bases, J lost 6 bases, and 4 bases stayed unmatched. CDR3 nucleotides: TGTGCCAGCAGTAGACTAGCGGGAGAGTCCGGGGAGCTGTTTTTT. It encodes CASSRLAGESGELFF.

J is TRBJ2-1 and V is TRBV27, with 10 bases matching TRBD2. The germline CDR1 and CDR2 sequences are MNHEY and SMNVEV (reference sequence). Losses at the gene ends were 4 bases for V and 4 bases for J; bases not matched to a gene: 4. The CDR3 is made up of 15 amino acids. In DNA form, the CDR3 reads TGTGCCAGCAGTTCGACTAGCGGGCTTTACAATGAGCAGTTCTTC. As protein: CASSSTSGLYNEQFF.

V is TRBV7-6 and J is TRBJ1-1, with TRBD1 matching 8 bases. The CDR3 covers 14 residues. CDR1 SGHVS and CDR2 FNYEAQ come from the germline V gene. V lost 4 bases, J lost 6 bases, and 7 bases stayed unmatched. CDR3 DNA sequence: TGTGCCAGCAGCTCGGGTGCAGGGGGCCCTGAAGCTTTCTTT. Translating gives CASSSGAGGPEAFF.

The CDR3 DNA reads as TGTGCCAGCAGTGATTACAGCTCTGGGGCCAACGTCCTGACTTTC. Encoded protein: CASSDYSSGANVLTF. This chain joins TRBV6-1 and TRBJ2-6; no clear D. Trimming left V 3 bases short and J 0 bases short, with 6 bases between. Per the germline V gene, CDR1 is MNHNS and CDR2 is SASEGT. CDR3 length equals 15 residues.

The CDR3 DNA follows: TGTGCCAGCAGCTTAGCGGGGACACCGAATCAGCCCCAGCATTTT. Residues: CASSLAGTPNQPQHF. The chain links TRBV7-2 to TRBJ1-5; the D gene is possibly TRBD1 (6 bases). CDR3 length: 15 amino acids. Germline values: CDR1 SGHTA, CDR2 FQGNSA. Trimming took 0 bases from V and 4 from J, leaving 10 bases between them.

The gene calls are TRBV7-9 and TRBJ1-1; perhaps TRBD1 as D (6 bases). The V and J ends lost 5 bases and 0 bases respectively, with 10 bases between them. The CDR3 is 14 amino acids. CDR1 is SEHNR and CDR2 is FQNEAQ in the germline V gene (reference sequence). Here the CDR3 reads CASSRGQMNTEAFF. The CDR3 region has the DNA TGTGCCAGCAGCCGAGGACAGATGAACACTGAAGCTTTCTTT.

The chain uses TRBV6-1 and TRBJ1-5, with D possibly being TRBD1 (5 bases). In germline, CDR1 is MNHNS, CDR2 SASEGT. The V and J ends lost 3 bases and 1 base respectively, with 13 bases between them. CDR3 size: 16 residues. CDR3 amino acids: CASSDPLRTSNQPQHF. CDR3 nucleotides: TGTGCCAGCAGTGACCCCCTCCGGACAAGCAATCAGCCCCAGCATTTT.

The chain carries TRBV7-9 and TRBJ1-4, with TRBD1 identical over 8 bases. The CDR3 covers 16 residues. Germline V gene sequence: CDR1 SEHNR, CDR2 FQNEAQ (reference sequence). The trim removed 3 bases at V and 8 bases at J, leaving 11 bases unmatched. This CDR3 is CASSFSPGGADEKLFF. The CDR3 DNA follows: TGTGCCAGCAGCTTTTCCCCAGGGGGCGCAGACGAAAAACTGTTTTTT.

CDR3 sequence reads: CASAAGNYGYTF. DNA for the CDR3: TGTGCCTCAGCGGCAGGAAACTATGGCTACACCTTC. This chain links TRBV6-5 with TRBJ1-2; D is ambiguous. The germline V gene has CDR1 MNHEY and CDR2 SVGAGI. CDR3 length: 12 amino acids. Between the trimmed V and J ends, which lost 11 bases and 2 bases, there was a span of 12 bases.

V and J are TRBV2 and TRBJ2-1; 11 bases are a match to TRBD2. This CDR3 region has 13 residues. Germline lookup yields CDR1 SNHLY and CDR2 FYNNEI. V lost 7 bases to trimming and J lost 6 bases; unmatched junction nucleotides: 2. The DNA of the CDR3 is TGTGCCAGCACCGGGACTAGCGGCAATGAGCAGTTCTTC. Residues: CASTGTSGNEQFF. Based on the CDR3 plus reference TRBV2 and TRBJ2-1, the full variable domain is EPEVTQTPSHQVTQMGQEVILRCVPISNHLYFYWYRQILGQKVEFLVSFYNNEISEKSEIFDDQFSVERPDGSNFTLKIRSTKLEDSAMYFCASTGTSGNEQFFGPGTRLTVL.

V gene TRBV4-1 combines with J gene TRBJ2-7; a possible D gene is TRBD1 (6 bases). V was pared by 4 bases and J by 3 bases, with 22 bases between. Per germline, CDR1 MGHRA and CDR2 YSYEKL. The CDR3 runs to 17 residues. The CDR3, as DNA: TGCGCCAGCAGCCGGATGAGGGTTCAGGGGTCTAACTACGAGCAGTACTTC. Its translation: CASSRMRVQGSNYEQYF.

The rearrangement uses TRBV29-1 and TRBJ1-4, with TRBD1 matching 9 bases. Germline V gene sequence: CDR1 SQVTM, CDR2 ANQGSEA. This CDR3 has 13 amino acids. Trimming at V came to 7 bases and at J to 6 bases, leaving 6 bases not matched to a gene. CDR3 residues: CSALTGGDEKLFF. The CDR3 bases are TGCAGCGCCCTGACAGGGGGAGATGAAAAACTGTTTTTT.